The 9 T cell receptor beta chains listed next were all sequenced from one sample in a study of beta chain features in type 1 diabetes (dated by TCRdb to the late 2010s). Receptors were amplified or captured by the immunoSEQ multiplex PCR assay. All of the isolated RNA was reverse transcribed with the High Capacity cDNA Reverse Transcription Kit, so expressed TCRB transcripts were sequenced. The table comes from immuneACCESS by way of TCRdb, which keeps in-frame sequences with V and J called. Part of the clones is missing from these tables; in studies checked, under half for an unresolved V gene and the rest for unknown reasons. A total of a few hundred thousand clones appear in this sample, about 32% of them only once. The ten largest clones add up to roughly 0.066% of the sample. Sequences were obtained from naive CD4+ T cells from blood. The cell subset or site tag for this specimen amounts to: true naive CD4+ T cells. These receptors were collected from a man between 18 and 35 years old in good health.

The chain carries TRBV28 and TRBJ2-7; 7 bases agree with TRBD1. This CDR3 contains 15 residues. Germline CDR1 MDHEN, CDR2 SYDVKM. V trimming: 5 bases; J trimming: 1 base; junction bases outside the gene matches: 8. CDR3 in amino acids: CASSPGGQESYEQYF. As DNA, the CDR3 is TGTGCCAGCAGTCCAGGCGGACAGGAATCCTACGAGCAGTACTTC.

The chain recombines TRBV30 with TRBJ1-5; no firm D call. The CDR3 length is 15 residues. Looked up from germline, CDR1 is GTSNPN and CDR2 is SVGIG (reference sequence). V lost 2 bases and J lost 1, with 12 bases in between. Written as DNA, the CDR3 is TGTGCCTGGAGTCTCGAGATAGGGAGCAATCAGCCCCAGCATTTT. Protein: CAWSLEIGSNQPQHF.

V gene TRBV5-1 combines with J gene TRBJ2-3; tentatively, D is TRBD2 (5 bases). The V gene lost 4 bases and the J gene lost 0 bases, with 12 bases spanning the gap. CDR1 and CDR2 (germline): SGHRS, YFSETQ. CDR3 size: 15 residues. The CDR3 region is CASSQGLTSTDTQYF. For the CDR3, the DNA is TGCGCCAGCAGCCAAGGACTGACTAGCACAGATACGCAGTATTTT.

A few counts support this clone. The V gene is TRBV25-1, the J gene TRBJ2-2; TRBD1 agrees at 8 bases. Germline trimming cut 3 bases from V and 6 bases from J; bases unmatched to any gene: 6. The germline V gene encodes CDR1 MGHDK and CDR2 SYGVNS. This CDR3 is built from 15 residues. The CDR3 loop reads CASSDDRGAAGELFF. The CDR3 nucleotides read TGTGCCAGCAGTGACGACAGGGGCGCTGCCGGGGAGCTGTTTTTT.

The rearrangement links TRBV4-1 to TRBJ2-5; D ambiguous. The V end lost 4 bases, the J end lost 2 bases, and 5 bases lay between the germline ends. Per the germline V gene, CDR1 is MGHRA and CDR2 is YSYEKL. The CDR3 is 12 amino acids. The CDR3 sequence: CASSRPQETQYF. CDR3 DNA: TGCGCCAGCAGCCGCCCGCAAGAGACCCAGTACTTC.

This clone was detected only a few times. This chain joins TRBV29-1 and TRBJ2-3; TRBD2 aligns across 7 bases. CDR3 length: 14 amino acids. After removal of 8 bases from V and 3 bases from J, the junction contained 11 bases not matched to a gene. Germline V gene data show CDR1 as SQVTM and CDR2 as ANQGSEA. The CDR3 nucleotides are TGCAGCATGGCTAGCGGATCCTCTACAGATACGCAGTATTTT. This sequence encodes CSMASGSSTDTQYF.

The chain combines TRBV20-1 with TRBJ2-1, with D possibly being TRBD2 (6 bases). The CDR3 is 11 amino acids. V was cut by 5 bases and J by 15 bases, with 17 bases left in between. CDR1 DFQATT and CDR2 SNEGSKA come from the germline V gene (reference sequence). The CDR3 spells CSAPLGGVRFF. The CDR3 DNA follows: TGCAGTGCTCCTCTGGGGGGAGTGAGGTTCTTC.

The sample holds a few counts of this clone. V is TRBV28 and J is TRBJ2-5; 10 nucleotides match TRBD2. CDR3 length: 15 residues. Unmatched junction bases numbered 6, after V lost 7 bases and J lost 1 base. The germline gives CDR1 MDHEN, CDR2 SYDVKM. This chain's CDR3 is CASTIWTSGQETQYF. CDR3 sequence (DNA): TGTGCCAGCACTATATGGACTAGCGGCCAAGAGACCCAGTACTTC.

This chain connects TRBV7-9 to TRBJ2-2; 7 nucleotides line up with TRBD2. V lost 5 bases and J lost 5; bases outside the gene matches: 8. CDR1 and CDR2 from the germline V gene are SEHNR and FQNEAQ (reference sequence). This CDR3 region has 15 residues. The CDR3 sequence is CASSTGLVDTGELFF. The CDR3 coding sequence is TGTGCCAGCAGCACAGGACTAGTAGATACCGGGGAGCTGTTTTTT. Based on the CDR3 plus reference TRBV7-9 and TRBJ2-2, the full variable domain is DTGVSQNPRHKITKRGQNVTFRCDPISEHNRLYWYRQTLGQGPEFLTYFQNEAQLEKSRLLSDRFSAERPKGSFSTLEIQRTEQGDSAMYLCASSTGLVDTGELFFGEGSRLTVL.